What follows are 14 T cell receptor beta chains derived from one specimen sequenced in a study of cytomegalovirus exposure and HLA in healthy donors (dated by TCRdb to about 2017). The library was built by means of the immunoSEQ multiplex PCR assay. The multiplex PCR relied on a mix of 60 forward primers for TCR Vbeta segments and 13 reverse primers for TCR Jbeta segments. TCRdb retrieved this table from immuneACCESS and kept in-frame rearrangements only. Not all clones are present; in checked studies, unresolved V genes account for under half, and no reason is known for the remainder. The sample table holds around 130,000 clones, of which around 85% were seen once. The biggest ten clones account for under 2% of the sample. Specimen: PBMCs. The receptors were gathered from a boy aged 10-17 years in good health and CMV-seronegative.

The chain joins TRBV19 to TRBJ1-5; D is unclear. V dropped 7 bases and J dropped 5 bases, with 24 bases sitting between them. This CDR3 region has 17 residues. CDR1 is LNHDA, CDR2 SQIVND, per germline (reference sequence). The CDR3 DNA is TGTGCCAGTAACCCTCCGGCGGGAAGGGAGGAGGATCAGCCCCAGCATTTT. The encoded protein is CASNPPAGREEDQPQHF.

This chain joins TRBV19 and TRBJ1-2; TRBD1 matches at 11 bases. V shed 5 bases, J shed 3 bases, and the junction held 8 bases outside the gene matches. In germline, CDR1 is LNHDA, CDR2 SQIVND (reference sequence). The CDR3 is 16 amino acids. CDR3 coding DNA: TGTGCCAGTAGTGCACTCCCGGGACAGGGGGACTATGGCTACACCTTC. It codes for CASSALPGQGDYGYTF.

As regards this clone: Other nucleotide sequences from this sample produce the same CDR3. V gene TRBV19 combines with J gene TRBJ2-3; D unresolved. Trimming removed 5 bases at V and 2 bases at J, with 5 bases between. Per germline, CDR1 LNHDA and CDR2 SQIVND (reference sequence). The CDR3 length is 12 residues. CDR3 in DNA: TGTGCCAGTAGTCTAAACACAGATACGCAGTATTTT. The encoded protein is CASSLNTDTQYF.

The chain is built from TRBV7-3 and TRBJ2-1, with a possible D match to TRBD2 (5 bases). Trimming shortened V by 0 bases and J by 10 bases, and 16 bases separated the two germline ends. Germline assignment: CDR1 SGHTA and CDR2 FQGTGA. The CDR3 is 15 residues long. The CDR3 nucleotides read TGTGCCAGCAGCTTAACGGGGAGCCGGGTAGGCGAGCAGTTCTTC. Its protein product is CASSLTGSRVGEQFF.

The chain joins TRBV30 to TRBJ1-2; 10 positions agree with TRBD1. Germline lookup yields CDR1 GTSNPN and CDR2 SVGIG (reference sequence). The ends lost 3 bases at V and 5 bases at J; junction bases unmatched: 12. This CDR3 spans 16 amino acids. The CDR3 here is CAWRKLIGTGAYGYTF. The CDR3 nucleotides read TGTGCCTGGAGGAAACTGATCGGGACAGGGGCGTATGGCTACACCTTC.

The chain has TRBV14 and TRBJ2-3; tentative D call: TRBD1 (6 bases). Germline CDR1 and CDR2: SGHDN and FVKESK. Trimming took 1 base from V and 9 from J, leaving 17 bases between them. The CDR3 is 15 amino acids. The CDR3 reads CASSQVGVLTGTQYF. For the CDR3, the DNA is TGTGCCAGCAGCCAAGTCGGAGTTTTGACAGGAACGCAGTATTTT.

V and J are TRBV9 and TRBJ1-3; TRBD1 aligns across 8 bases. The CDR3 has 14 residues. Germline V lookup: CDR1 SGDLS, CDR2 YYNGEE. Germline trimming cut 3 bases from V and 4 bases from J; bases unmatched to any gene: 3. The CDR3 sequence: CASSGWTGGNTIYF. In DNA, the CDR3 is TGTGCCAGCAGCGGCTGGACAGGGGGAAACACCATATATTTT.

A single count supports this clone. V gene TRBV7-2 combines with J gene TRBJ1-5; D gene ambiguous. The CDR3 consists of 14 residues. In germline, CDR1 is SGHTA, CDR2 FQGNSA. V was pared by 1 base and J by 1 base, with 5 bases between. CDR3 DNA sequence: TGTGCCAGCAGCTTAGGCGTGAGCAATCAGCCCCAGCATTTT. Protein sequence: CASSLGVSNQPQHF.

V usage is TRBV19 and J usage is TRBJ2-1; 8 bases match TRBD2. V lost 1 base to trimming and J lost 6 bases; unmatched junction nucleotides: 5. The CDR3 has 15 residues. CDR1 and CDR2 from the germline V gene are LNHDA and SQIVND (reference sequence). CDR3 amino acids: CASSIVSTSGNEQFF. CDR3 coding DNA: TGTGCCAGTAGTATAGTGTCAACTAGCGGCAATGAGCAGTTCTTC.

The chain carries TRBV7-3 and TRBJ2-3; TRBD2 is a possible D gene (5 bases). Trimming removed 2 bases at V and 4 bases at J, with 10 bases between. The CDR3 has 14 amino acids. CDR1 is SGHTA, CDR2 FQGTGA, per germline. The CDR3 nucleotides read TGTGCCAGCAGCTTAGGAGGTCTGTCAGATACGCAGTATTTT. Translation: CASSLGGLSDTQYF.

The chain is built from TRBV13 and TRBJ2-7; D might be TRBD1 (5 bases). Germline CDR1 and CDR2: PRHDT and FYEKMQ (reference sequence). Trimming removed 1 base at V and 3 bases at J, with 7 bases between. The CDR3 extends over 13 amino acids. This CDR3 reads CASSLERGYEQYF. The CDR3 coding sequence is TGTGCCAGCAGCTTAGAAAGGGGCTACGAGCAGTACTTC.

This chain links TRBV10-3 with TRBJ2-2; D unclear. This CDR3 region has 14 residues. The germline CDR1 and CDR2 sequences are ENHRY and SYGVKD. The V and J ends lost 4 bases and 5 bases respectively, with 11 bases between them. As DNA, the CDR3 is TGTGCCATCAGTGTGGCCCTAGAAACCGGGGAGCTGTTTTTT. This gives the protein CAISVALETGELFF.

The gene calls are TRBV11-2 and TRBJ2-2; the match to TRBD2 covers 10 bases. Trimming at V came to 1 base and at J to 6 bases, leaving 14 bases not matched to a gene. Germline values: CDR1 SGHAT, CDR2 FQNNGV. The CDR3 spans 19 residues. This CDR3 is CASSLAPERVSGGAGELFF. CDR3 nucleotides: TGTGCCAGCAGCTTAGCCCCTGAGAGGGTAAGCGGGGGGGCCGGGGAGCTGTTTTTT.

The V and J genes are TRBV7-2 and TRBJ2-2, with D unclear. The CDR3 has 14 amino acids. Germline CDR1 SGHTA, CDR2 FQGNSA. Trimming took off 5 bases at V and 4 bases at J, with 11 bases between the two ends. CDR3 in DNA: TGTGCCAGCAGCCCGGCCCAGGCCACCGGGGAGCTGTTTTTT. Protein product: CASSPAQATGELFF.